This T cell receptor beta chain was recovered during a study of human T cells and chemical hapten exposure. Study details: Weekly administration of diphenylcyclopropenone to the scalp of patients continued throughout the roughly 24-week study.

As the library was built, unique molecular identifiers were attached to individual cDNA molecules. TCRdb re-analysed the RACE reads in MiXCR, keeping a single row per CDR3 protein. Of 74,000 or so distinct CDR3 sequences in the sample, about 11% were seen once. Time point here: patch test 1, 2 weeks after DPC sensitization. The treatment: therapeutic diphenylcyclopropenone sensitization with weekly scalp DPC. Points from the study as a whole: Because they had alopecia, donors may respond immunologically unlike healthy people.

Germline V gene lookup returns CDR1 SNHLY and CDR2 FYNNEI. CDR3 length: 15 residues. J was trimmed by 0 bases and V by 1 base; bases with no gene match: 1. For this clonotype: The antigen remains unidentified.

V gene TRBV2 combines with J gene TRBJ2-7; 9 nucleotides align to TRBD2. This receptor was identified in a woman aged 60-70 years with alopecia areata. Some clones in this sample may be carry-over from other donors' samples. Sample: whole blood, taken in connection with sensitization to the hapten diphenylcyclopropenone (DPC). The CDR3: CASSEVAGASYEQYF. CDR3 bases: TGTGCCAGCAGTGAAGTAGCGGGGGCCTCCTACGAGCAGTACTTC.